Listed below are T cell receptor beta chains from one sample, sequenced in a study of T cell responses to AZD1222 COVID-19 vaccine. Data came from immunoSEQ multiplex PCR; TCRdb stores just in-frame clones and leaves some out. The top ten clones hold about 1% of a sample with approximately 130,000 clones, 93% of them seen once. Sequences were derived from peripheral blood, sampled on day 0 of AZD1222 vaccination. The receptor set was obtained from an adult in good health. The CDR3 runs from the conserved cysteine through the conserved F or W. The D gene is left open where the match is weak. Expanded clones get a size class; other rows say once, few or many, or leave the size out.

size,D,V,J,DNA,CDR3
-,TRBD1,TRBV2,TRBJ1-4,TGTGCCAGCAGGGACAGGGGTAATGAAAAACTGTTTTTT,CASRDRGNEKLFF
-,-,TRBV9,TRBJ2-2,TGTGCCAGCAGCGTAGGATCTAACAGGGCGAACACCGGGGAGCTGTTTTTT,CASSVGSNRANTGELFF
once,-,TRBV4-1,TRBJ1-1,TGCGCCAGCAGCCAAGGGGGGGTGGCGGGGTCGAACACTGAAGCTTTCTTT,CASSQGGVAGSNTEAFF
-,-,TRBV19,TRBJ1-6,TGTGCTACTACAGCGGGGGAAACCGACTCCTATAATTCACCCCTCCACTTT,CATTAGETDSYNSPLHF
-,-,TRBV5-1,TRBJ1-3,TGCGCCAGCAGCTTGGAGTTGGGTTCTGGAAACACCATATATTTT,CASSLELGSGNTIYF
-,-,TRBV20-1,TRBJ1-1,TGCAGTGCTGGGGGAAACGCTGAAGCTTTCTTT,CSAGGNAEAFF
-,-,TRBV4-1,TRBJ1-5,TGCGCCAGCAGCCCGAGGGCCGGACAGTTTAGCAATCAGCCCCAGCATTTT,CASSPRAGQFSNQPQHF
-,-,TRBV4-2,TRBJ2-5,TGTGCCAGCAGCCAAGATACGAGGGAGAGTGAGACCCAGTACTTC,CASSQDTRESETQYF
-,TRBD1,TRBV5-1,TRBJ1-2,TGCGCCAGCAGCTCTCCGGACAGGGGCTTTGGGGGCCGGGGTTTCTATGGCTACACCTTC,CASSSPDRGFGGRGFYGYTF
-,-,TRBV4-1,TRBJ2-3,TGCGCCAGCAGCCCTACGGGGGGCCACACAGATACGCAGTATTTT,CASSPTGGHTDTQYF
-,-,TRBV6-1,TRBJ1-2,TGTGCCAGCAGTGAATGGGGGGCCGTCTTGGGCTACACCTTC,CASSEWGAVLGYTF
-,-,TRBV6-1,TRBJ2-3,TGTGCCAGCAGTGAAAGGTCCAGGGATGATACGCAGTATTTT,CASSERSRDDTQYF
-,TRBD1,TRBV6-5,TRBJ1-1,TGTGCCAGTAGGTCGAGGACAGGGGTCGGGGAAGCTTTCTTT,CASRSRTGVGEAFF
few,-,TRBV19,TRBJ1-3,TGTGCCAGTAGCCCCCAAGGCGGCTCGGGAAACACCATATATTTT,CASSPQGGSGNTIYF
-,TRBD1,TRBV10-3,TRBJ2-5,TGTGCCATCAGCCCAGACAGGGGAGGAGAGACCCAGTACTTC,CAISPDRGGETQYF
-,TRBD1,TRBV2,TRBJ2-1,TGTGCCAGGGGGGGACAGGGGGCAAATGAGCAGTTCTTC,CARGGQGANEQFF
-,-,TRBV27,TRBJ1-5,TGTGCCAGCAGTCCTATCGGGACGAATCAGCCCCAGCATTTT,CASSPIGTNQPQHF